This is a list of T cell receptor beta chains from one sample in a study of siplizumab effects on memory and regulatory T cells. Here immunoSEQ multiplex PCR was the method, and the copy in TCRdb shows in-frame clones only, minus some. The table lists about 72,000 clones, around 90% of them singletons. Sequencing was done on a sample of CD8+ T cells sorted from blood. These receptors were collected from a human donor in good health. CDR3s include the opening cysteine and the closing phenylalanine or tryptophan. D genes are given only for firm matches. Some rows have no size entry. The others give once, few or many, or a class for an expanded clone.

clone size,V gene,CDR3 length,J gene,D gene,CDR3 DNA,CDR3 protein
-,TRBV4-2,16,TRBJ2-2,-,TGTGCCAGCAGCCGCCCGGGGCTAGCGAACACCGGGGAGCTGTTTTTT,CASSRPGLANTGELFF
-,TRBV4-2,18,TRBJ2-1,TRBD2,TGTGCCAGCAGCCAAGACGGTATAGGCGGGAGGGCCTACAATGAGCAGTTCTTC,CASSQDGIGGRAYNEQFF
-,TRBV5-6,15,TRBJ1-1,-,TGTGCCAGCAGCTTGGAATATCAACTGAACACTGAAGCTTTCTTT,CASSLEYQLNTEAFF
once,TRBV2,15,TRBJ2-5,TRBD2,TGTGCCAGGGAAGACGGGACTAGCGGGTTAGAGACCCAGTACTTC,CAREDGTSGLETQYF
few,TRBV11-3,15,TRBJ1-5,-,TGCGCCAGCAGCCAGTACACAAACAGCAATCAGCCCCAGCATTTT,CASSQYTNSNQPQHF
few,TRBV7-9,11,TRBJ1-1,-,TGTGCCAGCAGCTGGGGCACTGAAGCTTTCTTT,CASSWGTEAFF
-,TRBV7-6,16,TRBJ2-2,TRBD2,TGTGCCAGCAGCTTCGGGCGGGGGAGCCCTACCGGGGAGCTGTTTTTT,CASSFGRGSPTGELFF
-,TRBV5-4,13,TRBJ1-2,TRBD1,TGTGCCAGCAGCCCGGGACAGGAAAATGGCTACACCTTC,CASSPGQENGYTF
-,TRBV27,16,TRBJ2-3,TRBD1,TGTGCCAGCAGTACCCTCGGACAGGGTTGGACAGATACGCAGTATTTT,CASSTLGQGWTDTQYF
-,TRBV6-1,15,TRBJ2-1,TRBD2,TGTGCCAGCAGGACCGGGACTAGCGGGTGGGATGAGCAGTTCTTC,CASRTGTSGWDEQFF
-,TRBV9,16,TRBJ2-1,TRBD2,TGTGCCAGCAGCCCCCTAGCGGGAGGGCCTGACAATGAGCAGTTCTTC,CASSPLAGGPDNEQFF
-,TRBV4-1,12,TRBJ1-1,-,TGCGCCAGCAGCCAAGGTACGGACAGTAGTTTCTTT,CASSQGTDSSFF
-,TRBV5-1,14,TRBJ2-1,TRBD1,TGCGCCAGCAGCGGGGGACAGGGGGCTAATGAGCAGTTCTTC,CASSGGQGANEQFF
-,TRBV10-3,13,TRBJ1-2,-,TGTGCCATTCGGATCGTGGAGCACTATGGCTACACCTTC,CAIRIVEHYGYTF
-,TRBV9,15,TRBJ2-1,TRBD2,TGTGCCAGCAGCATTCTAGCGGGAGGGCCAAATGAGCAGTTCTTC,CASSILAGGPNEQFF
-,TRBV30,10,TRBJ1-1,-,TGTGCCGTCTCGAACACTGAAGCTTTCTTT,CAVSNTEAFF
-,TRBV5-1,13,TRBJ2-7,-,TGCGCCAGCAGCTCCGGCGGGTACTACGAGCAGTACTTC,CASSSGGYYEQYF
-,TRBV2,15,TRBJ2-7,TRBD2,TGTGCCAGCGGTAGCGGGGCTCCCGACGGGACCGAGCAGTACTTC,CASGSGAPDGTEQYF
-,TRBV19,16,TRBJ2-3,-,TGTGCCAGTAGTATGTTCGGGTCTGAAAGGACAGATACGCAGTATTTT,CASSMFGSERTDTQYF
-,TRBV9,15,TRBJ2-7,TRBD2,TGTGCCAGCAGCGTAGAAGGACTAGCCGGCTACGAGCAGTACTTC,CASSVEGLAGYEQYF
-,TRBV27,14,TRBJ2-1,TRBD2,TGTGCCAGCAGTTATGAGCGGGGGGGCGTTGAGCAGTTCTTC,CASSYERGGVEQFF
-,TRBV27,15,TRBJ1-2,-,TGTGCCAGCAGTCCCCTTGGTATTAGTTTATCTGGCTACACCTTC,CASSPLGISLSGYTF
-,TRBV29-1,15,TRBJ2-5,-,TGCAGCGTTGCCAAGACCGGGACCCTGGGGGAGACCCAGTACTTC,CSVAKTGTLGETQYF
-,TRBV19,15,TRBJ2-5,-,TGTGCCAGTAGTCCCCTAGGGGACCTACAAGAGACCCAGTACTTC,CASSPLGDLQETQYF
-,TRBV6-6,14,TRBJ2-5,-,TGTGCCAGCAGCCTCTTCCGTTCCCAAGAGACCCAGTACTTC,CASSLFRSQETQYF
-,TRBV2,15,TRBJ2-1,TRBD2,TGTGCCAGCATAAGCGGGAGGACTTGGGACAATGAGCAGTTCTTC,CASISGRTWDNEQFF
-,TRBV2,15,TRBJ2-1,TRBD1,TGTGCCAGCAACAACCGGGACAGTGCTGTTAATGAGCAGTTCTTC,CASNNRDSAVNEQFF
-,TRBV5-1,15,TRBJ2-1,-,TGCGCCAGCAGCTTGGTAGGCGGGTCCTACAATGAGCAGTTCTTC,CASSLVGGSYNEQFF
-,TRBV12-5,15,TRBJ2-5,-,TGTGCTAGTGGTAGCCCAGTTGAAGGTACGGAGACCCAGTACTTC,CASGSPVEGTETQYF
-,TRBV7-9,17,TRBJ2-1,-,TGTGCCAGCAGCTTAGTTATCCGACAGCCGGGCTACAATGAGCAGTTCTTC,CASSLVIRQPGYNEQFF
-,TRBV10-1,15,TRBJ2-1,TRBD2,TGCGCCAGCAGTGAAAGGACTAGCGGGAGTGGGGAGCAGTTCTTC,CASSERTSGSGEQFF
-,TRBV27,15,TRBJ1-6,-,TGTGCCAGCAGTTTATCAGGGACGGCAAATTCACCCCTCCACTTT,CASSLSGTANSPLHF
-,TRBV4-1,18,TRBJ2-5,TRBD2,TGCGCCAGCAGCCAAGGGCCGGATAGCGGGGGTAGACAAGAGACCCAGTACTTC,CASSQGPDSGGRQETQYF
-,TRBV30,12,TRBJ1-6,-,TGTGCCTGGACCGCTGTAGATTCACCCCTCCACTTT,CAWTAVDSPLHF